Here is one T cell receptor (beta chain) with its context. Its antigen is still unknown. The PCR made use of 60 Vbeta and 13 Jbeta primers. Generated by immunoSEQ multiplex PCR, the TCRdb table keeps only in-frame clones and is missing some. The repertoire holds about 150,000 clones, with less than 85% as singletons. The data were obtained in a study of cytomegalovirus exposure and HLA in healthy donors. General study points: Among immune exposure information, only CMV serostatus was available.

Sequencing input: PBMCs. The clonotype comes from a man aged 35 to 55 in good health and CMV-seronegative.

DNA for the CDR3: TGTGCCAGCAGCTTAATTACTAGCGGGGGGACCGGGGAGCTGTTTTTT. It encodes CASSLITSGGTGELFF. The chain joins TRBV7-3 to TRBJ2-2, with 12 nucleotides matching TRBD2. Germline-derived CDR1 and CDR2 are SGHTA and FQGTGA. This CDR3 is built from 16 residues. The J segment lost 5 bases and the V segment lost 1 base, leaving 2 bases of the junction unmatched.